This TCR beta chain derives from a study of T cell responses to AZD1222 COVID-19 vaccine. Background on the study: Second doses that came at about 4 or about 12 weeks were put together. Whole-study results and caveats: A reported finding is that nearly half of spike-specific TCRs target unmutated variant regions. It was only after the peak T cell response that any repertoires were sampled. Vaccine-associated CD4 TCRs ranged over spike, dominating at 160-218 and 743-854.

Here immunoSEQ multiplex PCR was the method, and the copy in TCRdb shows in-frame clones only, minus some. The sample yields about 120,000 clones, 70% to 90% seen once. This clone was recorded only once. Its cognate antigen is unknown. CDR3 length: 15 amino acids. Unmatched junction bases numbered 6, after V lost 5 bases and J lost 1 base. CDR1 and CDR2 (germline): SEHNR, FQNEAQ (reference sequence). V and J are TRBV7-9 and TRBJ2-7; 9 positions match TRBD1. Sequencing was performed on peripheral blood, taken on day 0 of AZD1222 vaccination. The sequence was obtained from an adult in good health. The CDR3 DNA reads as TGTGCCAGCAGCATGGCCGGGACAGGGTCCTACGAGCAGTACTTC. Amino acids: CASSMAGTGSYEQYF.